A single sample gave rise to the 7 T cell receptor beta chains below, sequenced in a study of pediatric ulcerative colitis. Generated by immunoSEQ multiplex PCR, the TCRdb table keeps only in-frame clones and is missing some. The data hold 45,000 to 75,000 clones, with 87% observed a single time. The sample taken for sequencing was blood. These receptors were collected from a boy aged 5-17 years who was a control in a study of pediatric ulcerative colitis.

This sequence joins TRBV29-1 and TRBJ2-2, with D possibly being TRBD2 (6 bases). With 7 bases removed from V and 1 base from J, the gap between germline ends came to 16 bases. The CDR3 is 15 residues long. Germline CDR1 and CDR2: SQVTM and ANQGSEA. DNA of the CDR3: TGCAGCGCTGTTGTGGCGGGATGGAACACCGGGGAGCTGTTTTTT. This encodes CSAVVAGWNTGELFF.

The genes are TRBV11-3 and TRBJ2-1; D is unresolved. V was clipped by 0 bases and J by 2 bases, with 2 bases between them. CDR1 SGHNT and CDR2 YENEEA come from the germline V gene. The CDR3 loop spans 13 amino acids. In DNA, the CDR3 is TGTGCCAGCAGCTTAGATCCCTACAATGAGCAGTTCTTC. Translation: CASSLDPYNEQFF.

In its sample, this clone was seen once. CDR3 sequence: CASSFSPGLAGMLQFF. The DNA for the CDR3 is TGCGCCAGCAGCTTTTCTCCGGGACTAGCGGGCATGCTACAGTTCTTC. The chain couples TRBV5-1 to TRBJ2-1; 12 nucleotides match TRBD2. This CDR3 is 16 amino acids long. V lost 2 bases, J lost 13 bases, and 13 bases stayed unmatched. CDR1 and CDR2 (germline): SGHRS, YFSETQ.

V and J are TRBV2 and TRBJ2-7; 8 bases line up with TRBD1. Germline trimming cut 7 bases from V and 1 base from J; bases unmatched to any gene: 9. CDR1 and CDR2 from the germline V gene are SNHLY and FYNNEI. The CDR3 extends over 15 amino acids. The CDR3 is CASTYLQGVSYEQYF. CDR3 nucleotides: TGTGCCAGCACCTATTTACAGGGGGTATCCTACGAGCAGTACTTC.

V usage is TRBV5-1 and J usage is TRBJ1-2, with 7 nucleotides matching TRBD1. The germline CDR1 and CDR2 sequences are SGHRS and YFSETQ. The CDR3 is 16 amino acids. Trimming took 0 bases from V and 3 from J; bases not matched to a gene: 8. Here the CDR3 reads CASSLARDRLDYGYTF. Here the CDR3 DNA reads TGCGCCAGCAGCTTGGCCCGGGACAGACTGGACTATGGCTACACCTTC.

The V gene is TRBV7-2, the J gene TRBJ1-2; 7 nucleotides line up with TRBD1. Trimming took 5 bases from V and 8 from J; bases not matched to a gene: 11. Germline V gene data show CDR1 as SGHTA and CDR2 as FQGNSA. This CDR3 comprises 14 residues. DNA of the CDR3: TGTGCCAGCAGCGCGCCCAGGGGGGACTTCGGCTACACCTTC. As protein: CASSAPRGDFGYTF.

The gene calls are TRBV7-8 and TRBJ2-5, with 8 bases identical to TRBD1. V was pared by 5 bases and J by 4 bases, with 6 bases of the junction left unmatched. The CDR3 has 14 residues. Germline V lookup: CDR1 SGHVS, CDR2 FQNEAQ. CDR3 protein: CASSRGRGRETQYF. In DNA, the CDR3 is TGTGCCAGCAGCCGAGGCAGGGGGCGAGAGACCCAGTACTTC.